What follows are 24 T cell receptor beta chains derived from one specimen sequenced in a study of blood T cell repertoires in COVID-19 (dated by TCRdb to the early 2020s). Receptor amplification or capture employed the immunoSEQ multiplex PCR assay. Here the immuneACCESS table is served through TCRdb, limited to in-frame sequences with V and J called. Missing clones are a known gap in these copies; in checked studies unresolved V genes cover under half, and the rest lacks a known reason. This sample has about 170,000 clones in its table, and around four fifths of those were observed once. Approximately 8.2% of the sample lies in the top ten. Sequencing input: peripheral blood. The source of these receptors is a woman of 80 years or more with COVID-19, enrolled during active disease.

This chain uses TRBV11-1 with TRBJ2-3; possibly TRBD2 for D (7 bases). Germline lookup yields CDR1 SGHAT and CDR2 FQDESV (reference sequence). CDR3 length: 16 amino acids. Trimming left V 0 bases short and J 4 bases short, with 14 bases between. The CDR3 region has the DNA TGTGCCAGCAGCTTAGCATCGGGGGGCCGGGCAGATACGCAGTATTTT. It translates to CASSLASGGRADTQYF.

The rearrangement links TRBV5-6 to TRBJ1-2; TRBD1 matches 9 bases. In germline, CDR1 is SGHDT, CDR2 YYEEEE. V was clipped by 5 bases and J by 2 bases; unmatched bases: 4. The CDR3 has 14 residues. Here the CDR3 DNA reads TGTGCCAGCAGTCCTACAGGGGGCAACTATGGCTACACCTTC. Translating gives CASSPTGGNYGYTF.

The J gene is TRBJ2-1, the V gene TRBV3-1 (or the pseudogene TRBV3-2), with D possibly being TRBD2 (6 bases). Looked up from germline, CDR1 is LGHDT and CDR2 is YNNKEL (reference sequence). This CDR3 region has 15 residues. The ends were cut back, 4 bases at V and 0 bases at J, with 10 bases in the middle. This CDR3 is CASSLGLLSYNEQFF. As DNA, the CDR3 is TGTGCCAGCAGCCTGGGACTCCTCTCCTACAATGAGCAGTTCTTC.

The chain uses TRBV5-1 and TRBJ1-2; tentative D call: TRBD1 (6 bases). Germline V lookup: CDR1 SGHRS, CDR2 YFSETQ. V lost 7 bases to trimming and J lost 9 bases, with 22 bases between them. The CDR3 is 14 amino acids. CDR3 in DNA: TGCGCCAGCCGATTGTCACAGGGTACGGCGCGCTACACCTTC. Its protein product is CASRLSQGTARYTF.

This chain links TRBV7-9 with TRBJ1-1; D ambiguous. Germline V CDR1 and CDR2: SEHNR, FQNEAQ (reference sequence). V was cut by 5 bases and J by 8 bases, with 18 bases left in between. The CDR3 consists of 14 residues. The CDR3, as DNA: TGTGCCAGCAGCACCAGCCGGGGTACGGAAGAAGCTTTCTTT. It translates to CASSTSRGTEEAFF.

The rearrangement uses TRBV7-2 and TRBJ1-3, with D perhaps TRBD1 (5 bases). This CDR3 has 14 residues. Germline V lookup: CDR1 SGHTA, CDR2 FQGNSA. The V and J ends lost 5 bases and 3 bases respectively, with 11 bases between them. CDR3: CASSPQTDGNTIYF. CDR3 in DNA: TGTGCCAGCAGCCCACAGACAGATGGAAACACCATATATTTT.

V and J are TRBV18 and TRBJ1-4, with 8 bases lining up with TRBD1. The CDR3 is 16 amino acids. Germline V gives CDR1 KGHSH, CDR2 LQKENI. The V segment lost 1 base and the J segment 3 bases; nucleotides outside the gene matches: 4. For the CDR3, the DNA is TGTGCCAGCTCACCACGACAGGGGAGGGCTAATGAAAAACTGTTTTTT. It specifies CASSPRQGRANEKLFF.

The J gene is TRBJ1-1, the V gene TRBV12-5; D might be TRBD1 (5 bases). The V and J ends lost 3 bases and 10 bases respectively, with 15 bases between them. Germline loops: CDR1 LGHNT, CDR2 FRNRAP. This CDR3 is 13 amino acids long. The CDR3 coding sequence is TGTGCTAGTGGTTTTCAGGGTATCGTTCGAGCTTTCTTT. It specifies CASGFQGIVRAFF.

This chain joins TRBV11-3 and TRBJ2-5; 10 bases match TRBD2. J gave up 2 bases and V 4 bases, and 1 base lay outside the gene matches. The CDR3 length is 14 residues. Germline loops: CDR1 SGHNT, CDR2 YENEEA. CDR3 loop: CASSSGLAQETQYF. The CDR3 DNA reads as TGTGCCAGCAGCTCGGGACTAGCGCAAGAGACCCAGTACTTC.

This clone came up once. The rearrangement joins TRBV7-6 to TRBJ2-1; 9 bases match TRBD2. The CDR3 consists of 17 residues. V dropped 2 bases and J dropped 0; count of bases not matched to a gene: 5. CDR1 and CDR2 from the germline V gene are SGHVS and FNYEAQ. CDR3 nucleotides: TGTGCCAGCAGCTTATATGTAGCGGGGGCCTCCTACAATGAGCAGTTCTTC. Translation: CASSLYVAGASYNEQFF. Full variable domain (remainder filled in from reference TRBV7-6 and TRBJ2-1): GAGVSQSPRYKVTKRGQDVALRCDPISGHVSLYWYRQALGQGPEFLTYFNYEAQQDKSGLPNDRFSAERPEGSISTLTIQRTEQRDSAMYRCASSLYVAGASYNEQFFGPGTRLTVL.

The rearrangement links TRBV5-1 to TRBJ2-2; no definite D call. Germline V gene data show CDR1 as SGHRS and CDR2 as YFSETQ. The CDR3 is 14 amino acids. Trimming pared 0 bases from V and 4 bases from J, leaving 7 bases between. The CDR3 protein is CASSLAPGTGELFF. The CDR3 coding sequence is TGCGCCAGCAGCTTGGCCCCAGGCACCGGGGAGCTGTTTTTT. Complete variable domain (other parts from reference TRBV5-1 and TRBJ2-2): KAGVTQTPRYLIKTRGQQVTLSCSPISGHRSVSWYQQTPGQGLQFLFEYFSETQRNKGNFPGRFSGRQFSNSRSEMNVSTLELGDSALYLCASSLAPGTGELFFGEGSRLTVL.

This sequence joins TRBV7-9 and TRBJ2-1; 7 nucleotides match TRBD2. The V and J ends lost 1 base and 1 base, in that order; junction bases with no gene match: 1. Germline CDR1 reads SEHNR; CDR2 reads FQNEAQ (reference sequence). The CDR3 consists of 15 residues. CDR3 sequence reads: CASSLDGRSYNEQFF. The CDR3 nucleotides read TGTGCCAGCAGCTTAGACGGGAGGTCCTACAATGAGCAGTTCTTC. The full variable domain, rest sourced from reference TRBV7-9 and TRBJ2-1, is DTGVSQNPRHKITKRGQNVTFRCDPISEHNRLYWYRQTLGQGPEFLTYFQNEAQLEKSRLLSDRFSAERPKGSFSTLEIQRTEQGDSAMYLCASSLDGRSYNEQFFGPGTRLTVL.

The chain links TRBV19 to TRBJ2-1; 7 nucleotides line up with TRBD1. CDR1 is LNHDA and CDR2 is SQIVND in the germline V gene (reference sequence). The trim removed 4 bases at V and 5 bases at J, leaving 11 bases unmatched. The CDR3 has 16 amino acids. The CDR3 sequence is CASSNRGYAPNNEQFF. For the CDR3, the DNA is TGTGCCAGTAGTAACAGGGGTTACGCACCCAACAATGAGCAGTTCTTC.

This rearrangement joins TRBV5-1 to TRBJ2-2; D gene unclear. The germline V gene has CDR1 SGHRS and CDR2 YFSETQ. The CDR3 spans 13 residues. V lost 0 bases and J 5 bases, leaving 5 bases between the germline ends. CDR3 DNA: TGCGCCAGCAGCTTGGCGGAGACCGGGGAGCTGTTTTTT. Protein sequence: CASSLAETGELFF. Filled out from reference TRBV5-1 and TRBJ2-2, the complete variable domain reads KAGVTQTPRYLIKTRGQQVTLSCSPISGHRSVSWYQQTPGQGLQFLFEYFSETQRNKGNFPGRFSGRQFSNSRSEMNVSTLELGDSALYLCASSLAETGELFFGEGSRLTVL.

The chain recombines TRBV2 with TRBJ2-2; 10 bases are shared with TRBD2. J lost 3 bases, V lost 8 bases, and 6 bases had no gene match. Germline V gene lookup returns CDR1 SNHLY and CDR2 FYNNEI. The CDR3 spans 15 residues. The CDR3 reads CASASGGGYTGELFF. For the CDR3, the DNA is TGTGCCAGCGCGAGCGGGGGGGGATACACCGGGGAGCTGTTTTTT.

The rearrangement joins TRBV5-4 to TRBJ1-2, with 8 bases that match TRBD1. The ends lost 4 bases at V and 1 base at J; junction bases unmatched: 3. CDR3 length: 14 residues. Germline loops: CDR1 SGHNT, CDR2 YYREEE (reference sequence). DNA of the CDR3: TGTGCCAGCAGCGAGGGACAGGTTAACTATGGCTACACCTTC. Translating it yields CASSEGQVNYGYTF.

The chain joins TRBV15 to TRBJ1-4; D remains unclear. The CDR3 length is 16 residues. Germline assignment: CDR1 LNHNV and CDR2 YYDKDF (reference sequence). With 0 bases removed from V and 0 bases from J, the gap between germline ends came to 8 bases. In DNA form, the CDR3 reads TGTGCCACCAGCAGAGAGGGCCCTGCAACTAATGAAAAACTGTTTTTT. This sequence encodes CATSREGPATNEKLFF.

This chain connects TRBV10-3 to TRBJ1-2, with TRBD1 matching 10 bases. In germline, CDR1 is ENHRY, CDR2 SYGVKD. The CDR3 sequence is 15 residues long. The V segment lost 4 bases and the J segment 8 bases; nucleotides outside the gene matches: 10. CDR3 amino acids: CAISARDRGSEGYTF. The CDR3, as DNA: TGTGCCATCAGTGCCCGGGACAGGGGTAGCGAGGGCTACACCTTC.

The rearrangement joins TRBV3-1 (or the pseudogene TRBV3-2) to TRBJ2-1; TRBD1 aligns across 9 bases. The CDR3 loop spans 15 amino acids. The germline gives CDR1 LGHDT, CDR2 YNNKEL (reference sequence). Trimming at V came to 4 bases and at J to 4 bases, leaving 5 bases not matched to a gene. The CDR3 DNA follows: TGTGCCAGCAGCCCAGGACAGGGGCCTTACAATGAGCAGTTCTTC. Amino acids: CASSPGQGPYNEQFF.

The chain links TRBV19 to TRBJ2-1, with D perhaps TRBD2 (5 bases). The V end lost 3 bases, the J end lost 7 bases, and 19 bases lay between the germline ends. Germline V gene sequence: CDR1 LNHDA, CDR2 SQIVND (reference sequence). This CDR3 spans 16 amino acids. CDR3 DNA: TGTGCCAGTAGTATGGTTGGGAGACCCCCCCTAAATGAGCAGTTCTTC. Amino acids: CASSMVGRPPLNEQFF.

The V and J genes are TRBV5-1 and TRBJ1-3, with D perhaps matching TRBD1 (6 bases). The CDR3 totals 14 residues. Trimming left V 4 bases short and J 5 bases short, with 13 bases between. Germline V CDR1 and CDR2: SGHRS, YFSETQ. CDR3 DNA sequence: TGCGCCAGCAGCCCTGACGGACAGCGAAACACCATATATTTT. Amino acid sequence: CASSPDGQRNTIYF.

The rearrangement links TRBV3-1 (or the pseudogene TRBV3-2) to TRBJ2-3, with 9 bases matching TRBD2. The CDR3 spans 16 residues. The V and J ends lost 0 bases and 8 bases, in that order; junction bases with no gene match: 9. CDR1 is LGHDT and CDR2 is YNNKEL in the germline V gene (reference sequence). The CDR3 bases are TGTGCCAGCAGCCAAGAGTCTAGCGGGGTAGTTGGTACGCAGTATTTT. This codes for CASSQESSGVVGTQYF.

The chain has TRBV28 and TRBJ1-5, with 10 bases lining up with TRBD1. Looked up from germline, CDR1 is MDHEN and CDR2 is SYDVKM. J lost 0 bases, V lost 3 bases, and 11 bases had no gene match. The CDR3 length is 19 residues. CDR3 in DNA: TGTGCCAGCAGTTTTCGAAGGGACAGGGGACACTATAGCAATCAGCCCCAGCATTTT. Its protein is CASSFRRDRGHYSNQPQHF. The full variable domain, completed using reference TRBV28 and TRBJ1-5, is DVKVTQSSRYLVKRTGEKVFLECVQDMDHENMFWYRQDPGLGLRLIYFSYDVKMKEKGDIPEGYSVSREKKERFSLILESASTNQTSMYLCASSFRRDRGHYSNQPQHFGDGTRLSIL.

This clone was seen a few times. V usage is TRBV5-1 and J usage is TRBJ2-3; D might be TRBD2 (6 bases). Germline loops: CDR1 SGHRS, CDR2 YFSETQ. With 0 bases removed from V and 8 bases from J, the gap between germline ends came to 13 bases. The CDR3 covers 14 residues. CDR3 sequence reads: CASSLGPDGGTQYF. The CDR3 DNA sequence: TGCGCCAGCAGCTTGGGCCCTGACGGGGGTACGCAGTATTTT.